The T cell receptor beta chain described here comes from a study of T cells in women clearing cervical HPV infection. Study outcomes and limitations: Richness plus V gene abundances separated cases from controls with AUC around 0.8.

Here immunoSEQ multiplex PCR was the method, and the copy in TCRdb shows in-frame clones only, minus some. The table lists fewer than 35,000 clones. The CDR3 runs 14 residues. The ends were cut back, 9 bases at V and 0 bases at J, with 14 bases in the middle. Per the germline V gene, CDR1 is SNHLY and CDR2 is FYNNEI. About this clone: Its antigen remains unknown. Coverage ceases 3 residues before the CDR3 finishes, and the germline J gene fills in the end.

The J gene is TRBJ1-1, the V gene TRBV2; D call uncertain. This clonotype originated in a woman aged 18-70 years with a cervical HPV16 infection that either progressed to CIN3+ or cleared (not recorded which). The sample taken for sequencing was blood buffy coat. Partial CDR3 DNA: TGTGCCAGGGGTCGCGAAGGGCTGAACACTGAA. Translated: CARGREGLNTE. In full, the CDR3 is CARGREGLNTEAFF.